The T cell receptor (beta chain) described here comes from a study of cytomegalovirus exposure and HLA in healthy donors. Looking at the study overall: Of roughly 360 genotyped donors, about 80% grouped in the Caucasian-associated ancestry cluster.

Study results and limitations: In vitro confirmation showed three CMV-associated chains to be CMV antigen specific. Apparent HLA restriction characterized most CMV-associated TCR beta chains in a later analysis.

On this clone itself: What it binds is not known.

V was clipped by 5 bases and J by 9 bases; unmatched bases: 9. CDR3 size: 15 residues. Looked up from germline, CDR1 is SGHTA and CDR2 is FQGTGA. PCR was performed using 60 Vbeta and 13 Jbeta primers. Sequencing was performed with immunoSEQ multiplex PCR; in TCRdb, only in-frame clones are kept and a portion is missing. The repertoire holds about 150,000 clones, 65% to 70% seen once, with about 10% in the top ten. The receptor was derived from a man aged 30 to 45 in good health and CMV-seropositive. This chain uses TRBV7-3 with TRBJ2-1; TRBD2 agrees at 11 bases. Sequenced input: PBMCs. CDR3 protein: CASSHDLAGGSEQFF. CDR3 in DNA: TGTGCCAGCAGCCATGATTTAGCGGGAGGGAGTGAGCAGTTCTTC.